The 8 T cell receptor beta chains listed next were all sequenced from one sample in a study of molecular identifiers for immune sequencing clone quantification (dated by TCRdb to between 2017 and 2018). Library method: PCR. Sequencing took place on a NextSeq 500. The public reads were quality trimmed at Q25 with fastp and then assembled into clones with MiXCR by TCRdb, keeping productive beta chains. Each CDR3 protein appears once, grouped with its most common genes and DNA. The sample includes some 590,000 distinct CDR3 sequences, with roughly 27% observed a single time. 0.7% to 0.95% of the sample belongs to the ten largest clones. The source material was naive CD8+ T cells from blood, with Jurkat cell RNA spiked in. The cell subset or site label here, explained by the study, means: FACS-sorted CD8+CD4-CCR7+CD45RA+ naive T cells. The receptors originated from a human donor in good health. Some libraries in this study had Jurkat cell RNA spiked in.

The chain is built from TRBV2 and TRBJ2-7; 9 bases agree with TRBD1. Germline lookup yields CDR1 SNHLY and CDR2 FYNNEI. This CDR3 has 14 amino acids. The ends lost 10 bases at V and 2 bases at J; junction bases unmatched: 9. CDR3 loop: CAIAGTGRTYEQYF. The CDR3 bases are TGTGCCATCGCTGGGACAGGGAGGACCTACGAGCAGTACTTC. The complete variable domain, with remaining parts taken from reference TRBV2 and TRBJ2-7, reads EPEVTQTPSHQVTQMGQEVILRCVPISNHLYFYWYRQILGQKVEFLVSFYNNEISEKSEIFDDQFSVERPDGSNFTLKIRSTKLEDSAMYFCAIAGTGRTYEQYFGPGTRLTVT.

CDR3 sequence (DNA): TGTGCCAGTAGTATCGCCGTGGGGGAGCAGTACTTC. This sequence encodes CASSIAVGEQYF. V is TRBV19 and J is TRBJ2-7; no firm D call. Trimming took 3 bases from V and 7 from J, leaving 10 bases between them. CDR3 length: 12 residues. Looked up from germline, CDR1 is LNHDA and CDR2 is SQIVND (reference sequence).

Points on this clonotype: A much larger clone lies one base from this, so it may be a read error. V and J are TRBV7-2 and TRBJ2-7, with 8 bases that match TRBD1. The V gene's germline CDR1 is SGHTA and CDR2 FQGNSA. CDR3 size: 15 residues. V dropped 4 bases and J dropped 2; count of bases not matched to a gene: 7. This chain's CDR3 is CASSSGLGQAYEQYF. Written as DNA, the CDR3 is TGTGCCAGCAGCTCAGGGTTGGGACAGGCCTACGAGCAGTACTTC.

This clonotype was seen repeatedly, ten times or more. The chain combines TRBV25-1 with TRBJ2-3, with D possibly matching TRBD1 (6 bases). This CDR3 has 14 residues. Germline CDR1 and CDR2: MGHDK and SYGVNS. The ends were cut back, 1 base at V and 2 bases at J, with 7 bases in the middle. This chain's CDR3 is CASSEWDTTDTQYF. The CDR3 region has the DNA TGTGCCAGCAGTGAATGGGACACCACAGATACGCAGTATTTT.

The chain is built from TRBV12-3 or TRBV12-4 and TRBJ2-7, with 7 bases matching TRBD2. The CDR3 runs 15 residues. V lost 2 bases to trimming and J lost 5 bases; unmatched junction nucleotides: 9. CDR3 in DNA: TGTGCCAGCAGTTTAAGCGGGGTGGGCGTCGACGAGCAGTACTTC. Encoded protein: CASSLSGVGVDEQYF.

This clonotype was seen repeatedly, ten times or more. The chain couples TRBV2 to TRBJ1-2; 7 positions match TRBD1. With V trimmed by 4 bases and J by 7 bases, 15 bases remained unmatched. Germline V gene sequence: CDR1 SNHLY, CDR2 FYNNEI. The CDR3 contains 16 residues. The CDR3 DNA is TGTGCCAGCAGTGGGGGGGACTGGAACAGGGGTGGTGGCTACACCTTC. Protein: CASSGGDWNRGGGYTF.

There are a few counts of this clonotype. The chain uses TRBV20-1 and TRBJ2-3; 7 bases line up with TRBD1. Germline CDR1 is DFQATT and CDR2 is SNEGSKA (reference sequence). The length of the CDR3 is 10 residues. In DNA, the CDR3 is TGCAGAGGGGGCTCGGATACGCAGTATTTT. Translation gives CRGGSDTQYF.

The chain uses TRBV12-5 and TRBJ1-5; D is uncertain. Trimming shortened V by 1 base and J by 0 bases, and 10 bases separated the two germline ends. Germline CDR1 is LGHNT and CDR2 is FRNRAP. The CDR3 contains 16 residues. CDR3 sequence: CASGLAGDYSNQPQHF. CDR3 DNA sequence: TGTGCTAGTGGTTTGGCGGGCGATTATAGCAATCAGCCCCAGCATTTT. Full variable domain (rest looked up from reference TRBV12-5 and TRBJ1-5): DARVTQTPRHKVTEMGQEVTMRCQPILGHNTVFWYRQTMMQGLELLAYFRNRAPLDDSGMPKDRFSAEMPDATLATLKIQPSEPRDSAVYFCASGLAGDYSNQPQHFGDGTRLSIL.